A single sample gave rise to the 9 T cell receptor beta chains below, sequenced in a study of blood T cell repertoires in COVID-19. The table came from immunoSEQ multiplex PCR; TCRdb's copy has only in-frame clones and leaves some out. Here the sample spans approximately 280,000 clones, about 88% being singletons. Sequenced material: peripheral blood. These receptors were collected from a woman aged 55-69 years with acute or convalescent COVID-19.

The rearrangement joins TRBV14 to TRBJ2-7; 11 positions agree with TRBD2. The germline gives CDR1 SGHDN, CDR2 FVKESK. V dropped 0 bases and J dropped 0; count of bases not matched to a gene: 10. The CDR3 has 19 residues. The CDR3 loop reads CASSQDYRLAGSLSYEQYF. CDR3 coding DNA: TGTGCCAGCAGCCAAGATTATCGACTAGCGGGGTCCCTCTCCTACGAGCAGTACTTC.

V and J are TRBV18 and TRBJ2-2; the match to TRBD1 covers 9 bases. The V and J ends lost 5 bases and 3 bases, in that order; junction bases with no gene match: 4. Germline CDR1 reads KGHSH; CDR2 reads LQKENI. The CDR3 sequence is 15 residues long. The CDR3 protein is CASSRTGADTGELFF. CDR3 nucleotide sequence: TGTGCCAGCTCAAGGACAGGGGCGGACACCGGGGAGCTGTTTTTT.

The chain links TRBV25-1 to TRBJ1-5, with a weak D call TRBD1 (5 bases). Germline V gene data show CDR1 as MGHDK and CDR2 as SYGVNS. With 4 bases removed from V and 7 bases from J, the gap between germline ends came to 14 bases. This CDR3 contains 14 residues. In DNA form, the CDR3 reads TGTGCCAGCAGTGGTGGGGGGGGAAACCAGCCCCAGCATTTT. Its protein product is CASSGGGGNQPQHF.

This chain's CDR3 is CASSPVGRGNTEAFF. DNA for the CDR3: TGTGCCAGCAGCCCCGTGGGGAGAGGGAACACTGAAGCTTTCTTT. V usage is TRBV7-3 and J usage is TRBJ1-1; D gene uncertain. CDR1 is SGHTA, CDR2 FQGTGA, per germline. Trimming shortened V by 5 bases and J by 1 base, and 14 bases separated the two germline ends. The CDR3 is 15 amino acids.

This clone showed up just a few times. The chain couples TRBV19 to TRBJ1-1; D possibly corresponds to TRBD1 (6 bases). Trimming cost V 4 bases and J 5 bases, with 11 bases left between them. The CDR3 is 13 residues long. The V gene's germline CDR1 is LNHDA and CDR2 SQIVND (reference sequence). The CDR3, as DNA: TGTGCCAGTAGTACAGGGGAGCGGACTGAAGCTTTCTTT. This codes for CASSTGERTEAFF.

The DNA of the CDR3 is TGTGCCAGCAGCTTGTCAGGGTCAAACGAGCAGTACTTC. This encodes CASSLSGSNEQYF. The J gene is TRBJ2-7, the V gene TRBV5-4; maybe TRBD1 (5 bases). The germline V gene has CDR1 SGHNT and CDR2 YYREEE (reference sequence). V gave up 1 base and J gave up 5 bases, with 10 bases separating them. The CDR3 loop spans 13 amino acids.

This chain links TRBV20-1 with TRBJ2-5; unclear D gene. The CDR3 is made up of 11 amino acids. Between the trimmed V and J ends, which lost 3 bases and 7 bases, there was a span of 9 bases. The V gene's germline CDR1 is DFQATT and CDR2 SNEGSKA (reference sequence). The CDR3, as DNA: TGCAGTGCTAGGTCTACCGGGACCCAGTACTTC. Translating it yields CSARSTGTQYF.

This rearrangement joins TRBV4-2 to TRBJ2-5, with 9 bases lining up with TRBD2. This CDR3 comprises 15 residues. Germline CDR1 and CDR2: LGHNA and YNFKEQ. V was clipped by 1 base and J by 5 bases; unmatched bases: 5. The CDR3 loop reads CASSQVAGGQETQYF. The CDR3, as DNA: TGTGCCAGCAGCCAAGTTGCGGGAGGGCAGGAGACCCAGTACTTC.

The chain carries TRBV2 and TRBJ1-5; D perhaps matches TRBD1 (5 bases). The V end lost 7 bases, the J end lost 7 bases, and 20 bases lay between the germline ends. CDR3 length: 15 amino acids. Germline-derived CDR1 and CDR2 are SNHLY and FYNNEI. CDR3 nucleotides: TGTGCCAGCACGAATACAGGTCTGAGTCACCAGCCCCAGCATTTT. Residues: CASTNTGLSHQPQHF.